Presented here are 19 T cell receptor beta chains from one specimen sequenced in a study of technical replicates of blood from a handful of donors (dated by TCRdb to 2016 to 2017). Libraries were made using the immunoSEQ multiplex PCR assay. Drawn from immuneACCESS, this table holds only the in-frame rearrangements with V and J called that TCRdb kept. Clones are partly lost; checked studies trace under half to an unresolved V gene and leave the rest unexplained. The sample table records some 13,000 clones; almost 95% of these occur just once. 7.5% to 9.5% of the sample comes from the top ten. The sequencing sample was made of PBMCs. The receptors originated from a human donor in good health.

The chain is built from TRBV5-1 and TRBJ1-1, with TRBD1 matching 8 bases. The CDR3 has 14 amino acids. Trimming cost V 2 bases and J 10 bases; bases outside gene matches: 10. In germline, CDR1 is SGHRS, CDR2 YFSETQ. The CDR3 region has the DNA TGCGCCAGCAGCTTAGGGGGGGTCGGGACAGGAGCTTTCTTT. It encodes CASSLGGVGTGAFF.

The V and J genes are TRBV6-5 and TRBJ1-3; no reliable D call. CDR3 length: 16 residues. The germline V and J ends were trimmed by 0 bases and 3 bases, with 12 bases remaining between them. Germline CDR1 is MNHEY and CDR2 is SVGAGI. The CDR3, as DNA: TGTGCCAGCAGTTACTCGAACACGCCGGGTGGAAACACCATATATTTT. It is translated as CASSYSNTPGGNTIYF.

The chain joins TRBV14 to TRBJ2-2, with 10 bases aligning to TRBD1. J was trimmed by 5 bases and V by 3 bases; bases with no gene match: 3. Germline loops: CDR1 SGHDN, CDR2 FVKESK. The CDR3 has 15 amino acids. CDR3 nucleotide sequence: TGTGCCAGCAGCCAGCTGGGACAGGGGACCGGGGAGCTGTTTTTT. This encodes CASSQLGQGTGELFF. Variable domain in full (rest from reference TRBV14 and TRBJ2-2): EAGVTQFPSHSVIEKGQTVTLRCDPISGHDNLYWYRRVMGKEIKFLLHFVKESKQDESGMPNNRFLAERTGGTYSTLKVQPAELEDSGVYFCASSQLGQGTGELFFGEGSRLTVL.

The chain employs TRBV13 and TRBJ1-1; D not resolved. Trimming removed 5 bases from V and 3 bases from J, with 4 bases in between. The CDR3 is made up of 11 amino acids. The V gene's germline CDR1 is PRHDT and CDR2 FYEKMQ (reference sequence). The CDR3, as DNA: TGTGCCAGCAGCCCATACACTGAAGCTTTCTTT. It codes for CASSPYTEAFF.

The V and J genes are TRBV11-2 and TRBJ2-6; 11 positions agree with TRBD2. Germline V gene lookup returns CDR1 SGHAT and CDR2 FQNNGV. The junction had 7 bases not matched to a gene; V was cut back by 1 base and J by 2 bases. CDR3 length: 19 amino acids. CDR3 protein: CASSLGELAGVAGANVLTF. The CDR3 bases are TGTGCCAGCAGCTTAGGGGAACTAGCGGGAGTAGCTGGGGCCAACGTCCTGACTTTC.

V gene TRBV29-1 combines with J gene TRBJ2-7; 11 bases agree with TRBD1. Germline V lookup: CDR1 SQVTM, CDR2 ANQGSEA. CDR3 length: 14 residues. J lost 5 bases, V lost 3 bases, and 6 bases had no gene match. The CDR3 nucleotides read TGCAGCGTTGAGGGGGACAGGGGGGCCGACGAGCAGTACTTC. Its protein product is CSVEGDRGADEQYF.

The genes are TRBV5-6 and TRBJ1-2; D uncertain. The CDR3 has 13 amino acids. Per germline, CDR1 SGHDT and CDR2 YYEEEE. Trimming pared 1 base from V and 8 bases from J, leaving 12 bases between. CDR3 nucleotide sequence: TGTGCCAGCAGCTTGTCACAGAGAGGGGGCTACACCTTC. Translating gives CASSLSQRGGYTF. Full variable domain (remainder filled in from reference TRBV5-6 and TRBJ1-2): DAGVTQSPTHLIKTRGQQVTLRCSPKSGHDTVSWYQQALGQGPQFIFQYYEEEERQRGNFPDRFSGHQFPNYSSELNVNALLLGDSALYLCASSLSQRGGYTFGSGTRLTVV.

The chain recombines TRBV6-5 with TRBJ2-7; maybe TRBD2 (5 bases). The CDR3 length is 14 residues. Looked up from germline, CDR1 is MNHEY and CDR2 is SVGAGI. V gave up 5 bases and J gave up 7 bases, with 18 bases separating them. CDR3 sequence: CASSNSERVGEQYF. In DNA form, the CDR3 reads TGTGCCAGCAGTAACAGTGAGAGGGTGGGAGAGCAGTACTTC.

The V call is TRBV15, the J call TRBJ2-1; 9 nucleotides match TRBD2. From germline, CDR1 is LNHNV and CDR2 YYDKDF (reference sequence). This CDR3 region has 18 residues. The junction had 14 bases not matched to a gene; V was cut back by 4 bases and J by 4 bases. The CDR3 protein is CATSKRTTLAGLYNEQFF. DNA for the CDR3: TGTGCCACCAGCAAAAGGACCACCCTAGCGGGACTTTACAATGAGCAGTTCTTC.

The chain uses TRBV5-1 and TRBJ2-7, with D possibly TRBD1 on 6 matching bases. V was shortened by 4 bases and J by 1 base, with 9 bases between the two germline ends. This CDR3 is 13 amino acids long. Per germline, CDR1 SGHRS and CDR2 YFSETQ. The chain's CDR3 is CASSPQGSYEQYF. The CDR3, as DNA: TGCGCCAGCAGCCCTCAGGGGTCCTACGAGCAGTACTTC.

This clone was seen only once. The CDR3 is CASSPSGGAGYTF. The CDR3 DNA reads as TGTGCCAGCAGCCCATCTGGGGGGGCTGGCTACACCTTC. The chain couples TRBV5-6 to TRBJ1-2; a weak D match, TRBD1 (6 bases). The germline gives CDR1 SGHDT, CDR2 YYEEEE. This CDR3 comprises 13 residues. V was cut by 4 bases and J by 7 bases, with 14 bases left in between.

This chain connects TRBV6-1 to TRBJ2-1, with D possibly matching TRBD1 (5 bases). V shed 2 bases and J shed 1 base, with 9 bases lying between them. In germline, CDR1 is MNHNS, CDR2 SASEGT. The CDR3 contains 15 residues. CDR3 DNA sequence: TGTGCCAGCAGTGAAATGCCAGGGTCCTACAATGAGCAGTTCTTC. Its translation: CASSEMPGSYNEQFF.

The V and J genes are TRBV19 and TRBJ1-5; 8 bases match TRBD1. CDR3 length: 15 residues. Germline V CDR1 and CDR2: LNHDA, SQIVND (reference sequence). The ends lost 6 bases at V and 4 bases at J; junction bases unmatched: 8. As DNA, the CDR3 is TGTGCCAGTAGCATCGGACAGGGTTGGAATCAGCCCCAGCATTTT. Its protein is CASSIGQGWNQPQHF.

The chain couples TRBV5-4 to TRBJ2-2; 10 bases map to TRBD2. Germline V gene sequence: CDR1 SGHNT, CDR2 YYREEE (reference sequence). With V trimmed by 0 bases and J by 4 bases, 3 bases remained unmatched. The CDR3 totals 16 residues. The CDR3 sequence is CASSLGGTSVTGELFF. For the CDR3, the DNA is TGTGCCAGCAGCTTGGGGGGGACTAGCGTCACCGGGGAGCTGTTTTTT.

The V and J genes are TRBV6-5 and TRBJ2-2; 8 positions agree with TRBD1. Trimming at V came to 2 bases and at J to 5 bases, leaving 4 bases not matched to a gene. The length of the CDR3 is 15 residues. Germline CDR1 is MNHEY and CDR2 is SVGAGI. CDR3: CASSYDRGGTGELFF. The CDR3, as DNA: TGTGCCAGCAGTTACGACAGGGGAGGTACCGGGGAGCTGTTTTTT.

V is TRBV4-1 and J is TRBJ2-7, with 10 bases aligning to TRBD2. The CDR3 length is 15 residues. The V and J ends lost 3 bases and 11 bases, in that order; junction bases with no gene match: 13. In germline, CDR1 is MGHRA, CDR2 YSYEKL. CDR3 sequence: CASSQDKAGGPMKYF. The CDR3 DNA follows: TGCGCCAGCAGCCAGGACAAAGCGGGAGGGCCAATGAAGTACTTC.

The chain couples TRBV5-1 to TRBJ2-3, with 9 bases matching TRBD2. The V and J ends lost 5 bases and 5 bases, in that order; junction bases with no gene match: 12. Germline assignment: CDR1 SGHRS and CDR2 YFSETQ. The CDR3 covers 16 residues. The CDR3 is CASRSPGLAAGDTQYF. In nucleotides, the CDR3 is TGCGCCAGCAGGTCTCCGGGACTAGCTGCTGGAGATACGCAGTATTTT.

The V gene is TRBV10-3, the J gene TRBJ2-3; TRBD2 matches at 7 bases. The CDR3 runs to 14 residues. Germline V gene sequence: CDR1 ENHRY, CDR2 SYGVKD. J was trimmed by 2 bases and V by 9 bases; bases with no gene match: 8. CDR3 in DNA: TGTGCCATACAGCGGGACTTTTCCACAGATACGCAGTATTTT. This sequence encodes CAIQRDFSTDTQYF.

The chain links TRBV4-2 to TRBJ2-3; 9 nucleotides align to TRBD2. The CDR3 covers 14 residues. V dropped 1 base and J dropped 4; count of bases not matched to a gene: 0. Germline V gives CDR1 LGHNA, CDR2 YNFKEQ. The CDR3 is CASSQGTSADTQYF. The CDR3 region has the DNA TGTGCCAGCAGCCAAGGGACTAGCGCAGATACGCAGTATTTT.